This T cell receptor beta chain was captured by sequencing in a study of response to subunit inactivated influenza vaccine. The V gene lost 0 bases and the J gene lost 3 bases, with 6 bases spanning the gap. Germline V gives CDR1 DFQATT, CDR2 SNEGSKA (reference sequence). This CDR3 contains 13 residues. TCRdb re-called the RT-PCR reads with MiXCR, one entry per CDR3 protein. The sample lists around 570,000 distinct CDR3 sequences, about 10% occurring once. These sequences were also reported in another study, on T cells expressing NK-cell markers. That source adds: For TCR beta, cDNA was produced by 5'RACE template switching with UMIs.

The input for sequencing was PBMCs from blood, taken on the day of vaccination. The sequence derives from a man aged 50-59 years who received an inactivated influenza vaccine. This sequence joins TRBV20-1 and TRBJ2-1; D is undetermined. CDR3: CSARDVNYNEQFF. In DNA, the CDR3 is TGCAGTGCTAGAGATGTCAACTACAATGAGCAGTTCTTC.